The rows below give T cell receptor beta chains drawn from one sample of a study of response to subunit inactivated influenza vaccine. TCRdb fed the RT-PCR reads into MiXCR, producing one record per CDR3 protein. The sample records some 500,000 distinct CDR3 sequences, 10% to 15% being singletons. The specimen was PBMCs from blood, collected 40 to 50 days after vaccination. These receptors all stem from a man between 50 and 59 years old who received an inactivated influenza vaccine. CDR3s include the opening cysteine and the closing phenylalanine or tryptophan. Fields, in order: CDR3 protein, CDR3 DNA, clone size, J gene, V gene, D gene. The D gene is left open where the match is weak. Clone size is not always given. Where it is, it says once, few, many or a class for expanded clones.

cdr3_aa: CSAINRDRANSPLHF
cdr3_nt: TGCAGTGCGATCAACCGGGACAGGGCTAATTCACCCCTCCACTTT
clone_size: many
j_call: TRBJ1-6
v_call: TRBV20-1
d_call: TRBD1

cdr3_aa: CASSLGMGRASSGHF
cdr3_nt: TGTGCCAGCAGCTTAGGGATGGGCAGGGCATCCTCTGGGCATTTT
clone_size: many
j_call: TRBJ2-3
v_call: TRBV7-2
d_call: -

cdr3_aa: CASSLDSGGGSEQYF
cdr3_nt: TGTGCCAGCAGCTTGGATAGCGGAGGGGGGTCCGAGCAGTACTTC
clone_size: -
j_call: TRBJ2-7
v_call: TRBV11-3
d_call: -

cdr3_aa: CATSDFGREADTQYF
cdr3_nt: TGTGCCACCAGTGATTTTGGCAGGGAAGCAGATACGCAGTATTTT
clone_size: few
j_call: TRBJ2-3
v_call: TRBV24-1
d_call: -

cdr3_aa: CASSFPSGIQETQYF
cdr3_nt: TGTGCCAGCAGCTTCCCCAGCGGAATCCAAGAGACCCAGTACTTC
clone_size: -
j_call: TRBJ2-5
v_call: TRBV7-9
d_call: -

cdr3_aa: CASSPGTGTGELFF
cdr3_nt: TGTGCCAGCAGTCCCGGGACCGGGACCGGGGAGCTGTTTTTT
clone_size: -
j_call: TRBJ2-2
v_call: TRBV6-1
d_call: -

cdr3_aa: CATSKGQGNYGYTF
cdr3_nt: TGTGCCACCAGCAAGGGACAGGGGAACTATGGCTACACCTTC
clone_size: few
j_call: TRBJ1-2
v_call: TRBV15
d_call: TRBD1

cdr3_aa: CASSLDVGSGTEAFF
cdr3_nt: TGTGCCAGCAGCTTAGACGTGGGCTCAGGGACTGAAGCTTTCTTT
clone_size: -
j_call: TRBJ1-1
v_call: TRBV7-9
d_call: -

cdr3_aa: CASSFPGRADIQYF
cdr3_nt: TGTGCCAGCAGTTTTCCTGGGAGGGCGGACATTCAGTACTTC
clone_size: -
j_call: TRBJ2-4
v_call: TRBV12-3/TRBV12-4
d_call: TRBD2

cdr3_aa: CASSPDRGREEKLFF
cdr3_nt: TGTGCCAGCAGTCCCGACAGGGGGAGAGAGGAAAAACTGTTTTTT
clone_size: -
j_call: TRBJ1-4
v_call: TRBV2
d_call: TRBD1

cdr3_aa: CASSPPQAGELFF
cdr3_nt: TGTGCCAGCAGCCCCCCCCAGGCGGGGGAGCTGTTTTTT
clone_size: -
j_call: TRBJ2-2
v_call: TRBV6-2/TRBV6-3
d_call: -

cdr3_aa: CASTRTGINTEAFF
cdr3_nt: TGTGCCAGCACGCGGACAGGGATAAACACTGAAGCTTTCTTT
clone_size: -
j_call: TRBJ1-1
v_call: TRBV12-3/TRBV12-4
d_call: TRBD1

cdr3_aa: CASRIHPSYEQYF
cdr3_nt: TGTGCCAGCAGGATTCACCCGAGCTACGAGCAGTACTTC
clone_size: many
j_call: TRBJ2-7
v_call: TRBV27
d_call: -

cdr3_aa: CASSPPGMGTGELFF
cdr3_nt: TGTGCCAGCTCACCACCAGGGATGGGCACCGGGGAGCTGTTTTTT
clone_size: -
j_call: TRBJ2-2
v_call: TRBV18
d_call: -

cdr3_aa: CASSHSQWDTQYF
cdr3_nt: TGTGCCAGCAGCCATTCTCAGTGGGATACGCAGTATTTT
clone_size: few
j_call: TRBJ2-3
v_call: TRBV3-1
d_call: -

cdr3_aa: CASSKDRANTEAFF
cdr3_nt: TGTGCCAGCTCAAAGGACAGGGCGAACACTGAAGCTTTCTTT
clone_size: many
j_call: TRBJ1-1
v_call: TRBV18
d_call: TRBD1

cdr3_aa: CASSLRRTSGNEQFF
cdr3_nt: TGTGCCAGCAGCTTAAGGAGGACTAGCGGGAATGAGCAGTTCTTC
clone_size: many
j_call: TRBJ2-1
v_call: TRBV11-2
d_call: TRBD2

cdr3_aa: CASSVEGTTHEQFF
cdr3_nt: TGTGCCAGCAGCGTAGAGGGGACTACCCATGAGCAGTTCTTC
clone_size: few
j_call: TRBJ2-1
v_call: TRBV9
d_call: TRBD2

cdr3_aa: CASSLAVSKNIQYF
cdr3_nt: TGTGCCAGCAGCTTGGCCGTTTCCAAAAACATTCAGTACTTC
clone_size: many
j_call: TRBJ2-4
v_call: TRBV5-6
d_call: -

cdr3_aa: CASSLLRTYEQYF
cdr3_nt: TGTGCCAGCAGTTTGCTCCGGACATACGAGCAGTACTTC
clone_size: many
j_call: TRBJ2-7
v_call: TRBV12-3/TRBV12-4
d_call: -

cdr3_aa: CASRPGTVSNEQFF
cdr3_nt: TGTGCCAGCAGGCCCGGGACAGTCTCCAATGAGCAGTTCTTC
clone_size: many
j_call: TRBJ2-1
v_call: TRBV7-2
d_call: TRBD1

cdr3_aa: CASSRLNTEAFF
cdr3_nt: TGTGCCAGCAGTAGGCTGAACACTGAAGCTTTCTTT
clone_size: many
j_call: TRBJ1-1
v_call: TRBV12-3/TRBV12-4
d_call: -

cdr3_aa: CASSSGQASPYGYTF
cdr3_nt: TGCGCCAGCAGCTCCGGACAGGCGTCTCCCTATGGCTACACCTTC
clone_size: few
j_call: TRBJ1-2
v_call: TRBV5-1
d_call: TRBD1

cdr3_aa: CASSQVREGPYEQYF
cdr3_nt: TGCGCCAGCAGCCAAGTGCGGGAGGGCCCCTACGAGCAGTACTTC
clone_size: -
j_call: TRBJ2-7
v_call: TRBV4-3
d_call: TRBD2

cdr3_aa: CASSFVSAGAGLSTDTQYF
cdr3_nt: TGCGCCAGCAGCTTTGTATCCGCCGGGGCCGGACTGAGCACAGATACGCAGTATTTT
clone_size: -
j_call: TRBJ2-3
v_call: TRBV5-1
d_call: -

cdr3_aa: CASSQESARNYEQYF
cdr3_nt: TGCGCCAGCAGCCAAGAGTCTGCCAGAAACTACGAGCAGTACTTC
clone_size: many
j_call: TRBJ2-7
v_call: TRBV4-3
d_call: -

cdr3_aa: CSARDTLASYEQYF
cdr3_nt: TGCAGTGCTCGGGACACCTTAGCCTCCTACGAGCAGTACTTC
clone_size: -
j_call: TRBJ2-7
v_call: TRBV20-1
d_call: -

cdr3_aa: CCARGQGDSGTSYELYF
cdr3_nt: TGCTGTGCTAGGGGCCAGGGGGATAGCGGGACCTCCTACGAGCTGTACTTC
clone_size: -
j_call: TRBJ2-7
v_call: TRBV20-1
d_call: -

cdr3_aa: CASSLAALAGVGDTQYF
cdr3_nt: TGTGCCAGCAGCTTAGCAGCTCTAGCGGGAGTCGGAGATACGCAGTATTTT
clone_size: few
j_call: TRBJ2-3
v_call: TRBV7-8
d_call: TRBD2

cdr3_aa: CSARDRGGGPLYNEQFF
cdr3_nt: TGCAGTGCTAGAGATCGGGGCGGGGGGCCTCTCTACAATGAGCAGTTCTTC
clone_size: few
j_call: TRBJ2-1
v_call: TRBV20-1
d_call: TRBD2

cdr3_aa: CSARTPGQGVSPLHF
cdr3_nt: TGCAGTGCTAGAACACCGGGACAGGGTGTTTCACCCCTCCACTTT
clone_size: -
j_call: TRBJ1-6
v_call: TRBV20-1
d_call: TRBD1

cdr3_aa: CASSVGELLRSYNEQFF
cdr3_nt: TGTGCCAGCAGCGTAGGGGAACTCCTCAGGTCCTACAATGAGCAGTTCTTC
clone_size: -
j_call: TRBJ2-1
v_call: TRBV9
d_call: -

cdr3_aa: CASSGATGSRNYGYTF
cdr3_nt: TGTGCCAGCAGCGGAGCGACAGGGTCTCGCAACTATGGCTACACCTTC
clone_size: few
j_call: TRBJ1-2
v_call: TRBV7-2
d_call: TRBD1

cdr3_aa: CASKTGQGVGNQPQHF
cdr3_nt: TGTGCCAGCAAAACGGGACAGGGGGTCGGCAATCAGCCCCAGCATTTT
clone_size: -
j_call: TRBJ1-5
v_call: TRBV6-2/TRBV6-3
d_call: TRBD1

cdr3_aa: CSALDRGSYNEQFF
cdr3_nt: TGCAGTGCTCTGGACAGGGGTTCCTACAATGAGCAGTTCTTC
clone_size: few
j_call: TRBJ2-1
v_call: TRBV20-1
d_call: TRBD1

cdr3_aa: CAISEGVQVSYEQYF
cdr3_nt: TGTGCCATCAGTGAGGGCGTCCAAGTTTCCTACGAGCAGTACTTC
clone_size: -
j_call: TRBJ2-7
v_call: TRBV10-3
d_call: -

cdr3_aa: CASSPQAELNTEAFF
cdr3_nt: TGTGCCAGCAGTCCTCAGGCGGAGCTGAACACTGAAGCTTTCTTT
clone_size: many
j_call: TRBJ1-1
v_call: TRBV12-3/TRBV12-4
d_call: -

cdr3_aa: CASSVLARGAYNEQFF
cdr3_nt: TGTGCCAGCAGCGTCCTAGCACGGGGGGCCTACAATGAGCAGTTCTTC
clone_size: few
j_call: TRBJ2-1
v_call: TRBV7-2
d_call: TRBD2

cdr3_aa: CASSHRGQGLREQYF
cdr3_nt: TGTGCCAGCAGCCACCGGGGACAGGGATTGAGGGAGCAGTACTTC
clone_size: few
j_call: TRBJ2-7
v_call: TRBV7-2
d_call: TRBD1

cdr3_aa: CAISKQGLPTDKQYF
cdr3_nt: TGTGCCATCAGTAAACAGGGGTTACCGACAGATAAGCAGTATTTT
clone_size: -
j_call: TRBJ2-3
v_call: TRBV10-3
d_call: TRBD1

cdr3_aa: CASSWAGGPGETQYF
cdr3_nt: TGTGCCAGCAGTTGGGCGGGAGGGCCGGGAGAGACCCAGTACTTC
clone_size: few
j_call: TRBJ2-5
v_call: TRBV27
d_call: TRBD2

cdr3_aa: CASSEWPAADEDTQYF
cdr3_nt: TGTGCCAGCAGCGAATGGCCCGCCGCGGATGAAGATACGCAGTATTTT
clone_size: -
j_call: TRBJ2-3
v_call: TRBV9
d_call: -

cdr3_aa: CSARVLALDEQYF
cdr3_nt: TGCAGTGCTAGGGTTCTAGCGCTCGACGAGCAGTACTTC
clone_size: many
j_call: TRBJ2-7
v_call: TRBV20-1
d_call: -

cdr3_aa: CASSDPLYGRAYNEQFF
cdr3_nt: TGTGCCAGCAGCGACCCCCTCTACGGGAGGGCCTACAATGAGCAGTTCTTC
clone_size: few
j_call: TRBJ2-1
v_call: TRBV7-9
d_call: TRBD2

cdr3_aa: CASSLLTSLITDTQYF
cdr3_nt: TGTGCCAGCAGCTTGCTTACTAGCCTGATCACAGATACGCAGTATTTT
clone_size: -
j_call: TRBJ2-3
v_call: TRBV7-9
d_call: -

cdr3_aa: CASSWVAGGSKTQYF
cdr3_nt: TGTGCCAGCTCTTGGGTAGCGGGGGGTTCGAAGACCCAGTACTTC
clone_size: few
j_call: TRBJ2-5
v_call: TRBV7-2
d_call: TRBD2

cdr3_aa: CASSWDSRTVNYGYTF
cdr3_nt: TGTGCCAGCAGTTGGGACAGCCGTACAGTTAACTATGGCTACACCTTC
clone_size: few
j_call: TRBJ1-2
v_call: TRBV12-3/TRBV12-4
d_call: TRBD1

cdr3_aa: CSVVRGSGVHEQYF
cdr3_nt: TGCAGCGTAGTCCGAGGATCGGGGGTCCACGAGCAGTACTTC
clone_size: few
j_call: TRBJ2-7
v_call: TRBV29-1
d_call: -

cdr3_aa: CASSPLGGRTYNEQFF
cdr3_nt: TGTGCCAGCAGCCCGTTGGGCGGGAGGACCTACAATGAGCAGTTCTTC
clone_size: few
j_call: TRBJ2-1
v_call: TRBV7-9
d_call: TRBD2

cdr3_aa: CASSPDRGRAGELFF
cdr3_nt: TGCGCCAGCAGCCCCGACAGGGGGCGGGCCGGGGAGCTGTTTTTT
clone_size: once
j_call: TRBJ2-2
v_call: TRBV4-1
d_call: TRBD1